Following are 28 T cell receptor beta chains from one sample sequenced in a study of T cell responses to AZD1222 COVID-19 vaccine. TCRdb's table, derived via immunoSEQ multiplex PCR, lists solely in-frame clones and lacks some. The table has 100,000 to 150,000 clones, over 80% seen once. The input for sequencing was peripheral blood, taken on day 0 of AZD1222 vaccination. All receptors derive from an adult in good health.

The rearrangement uses TRBV24-1 and TRBJ2-7; D is unresolved. Looked up from germline, CDR1 is KGHDR and CDR2 is SFDVKD. V was cut by 3 bases and J by 4 bases, with 6 bases left in between. This CDR3 is 12 amino acids long. This CDR3 is CATSDGQYEQYF. In nucleotides, the CDR3 is TGTGCCACCAGTGATGGTCAGTACGAGCAGTACTTC.

This sequence joins TRBV18 and TRBJ1-2, with D tentatively TRBD1 (5 bases). The CDR3 is made up of 13 amino acids. Germline-derived CDR1 and CDR2 are KGHSH and LQKENI. Trimming cost V 6 bases and J 8 bases, with 16 bases left between them. The CDR3 DNA reads TGTGCCAGCTCTCCTGGGGCGTGGGAAGGCTACACCTTC. This sequence encodes CASSPGAWEGYTF. The full variable domain, in which reference TRBV18 and TRBJ1-2 provide the parts outside the CDR3, is NAGVMQNPRHLVRRRGQEARLRCSPMKGHSHVYWYRQLPEEGLKFMVYLQKENIIDESGMPKERFSAEFPKEGPSILRIQQVVRGDSAAYFCASSPGAWEGYTFGSGTRLTVV.

J is TRBJ1-6 and V is TRBV6-1; 7 nucleotides match TRBD1. The junction had 7 bases not matched to a gene; V was cut back by 3 bases and J by 8 bases. The CDR3 is made up of 15 amino acids. CDR1 is MNHNS and CDR2 is SASEGT in the germline V gene. As DNA, the CDR3 is TGTGCCAGCAGTGAGTGGGCAGGGGGAGATTCACCCCTCCACTTT. It codes for CASSEWAGGDSPLHF.

V is TRBV3-1 (or the pseudogene TRBV3-2) and J is TRBJ2-7; D unresolved. This CDR3 has 13 amino acids. V was trimmed by 4 bases and J by 0 bases, leaving 7 bases between them. Germline-derived CDR1 and CDR2 are LGHDT and YNNKEL (reference sequence). CDR3 nucleotide sequence: TGTGCCAGCAGCCGCCACAGCTCCTACGAGCAGTACTTC. Residues: CASSRHSSYEQYF.

CDR3 nucleotide sequence: TGTGCCAGCAGGGGGACGGGATCACCCCTCCACTTT. This sequence encodes CASRGTGSPLHF. This chain uses TRBV2 with TRBJ1-6; a possible D gene is TRBD1 (5 bases). V was shortened by 6 bases and J by 10 bases, with 10 bases between the two germline ends. CDR1 SNHLY and CDR2 FYNNEI come from the germline V gene. The CDR3 loop spans 12 amino acids.

The rearrangement joins TRBV6-4 to TRBJ1-2, with a tentative D call TRBD1 (5 bases). Germline CDR1 is MRHNA and CDR2 is SNTAGT. There are 12 residues in the CDR3. Deletions cut 5 bases from V and 7 bases from J, with 11 bases between. In nucleotides, the CDR3 is TGTGCCAGCAGTCAAGAGGGGCTTGGCTACACCTTC. It codes for CASSQEGLGYTF.

The chain joins TRBV3-1 (or the pseudogene TRBV3-2) to TRBJ2-7, with D perhaps matching TRBD1 (6 bases). CDR3 length: 16 amino acids. Germline values: CDR1 LGHDT, CDR2 YNNKEL (reference sequence). V was cut by 4 bases and J by 2 bases, with 18 bases left in between. CDR3 sequence: CASSRSELQGPYEQYF. DNA for the CDR3: TGTGCCAGCAGCCGGTCCGAATTACAGGGCCCCTACGAGCAGTACTTC.

The chain employs TRBV9 and TRBJ2-1; 14 bases align to TRBD2. Per germline, CDR1 SGDLS and CDR2 YYNGEE. The CDR3 loop spans 15 amino acids. V gave up 4 bases and J gave up 8 bases; unmatched junction bases: 5. CDR3 residues: CASSIGTSGSYEQFF. The CDR3 coding sequence is TGTGCCAGCAGCATCGGGACTAGCGGGAGCTATGAGCAGTTCTTC.

The chain recombines TRBV2 with TRBJ1-1; D uncertain. The CDR3 totals 11 residues. Germline V gene data show CDR1 as SNHLY and CDR2 as FYNNEI. Deletions cut 1 base from V and 3 bases from J, with 0 bases between. This CDR3 is CASSEDTEAFF. The CDR3 nucleotides are TGTGCCAGCAGTGAAGACACTGAAGCTTTCTTT.

The chain employs TRBV5-1 and TRBJ2-1; 8 nucleotides align to TRBD1. The CDR3 is made up of 14 amino acids. CDR1 SGHRS and CDR2 YFSETQ come from the germline V gene. J gave up 2 bases and V 6 bases, and 4 bases lay outside the gene matches. This chain's CDR3 is CASKQGGPYNEQFF. The CDR3 DNA reads TGCGCCAGCAAACAGGGGGGTCCCTACAATGAGCAGTTCTTC.

The chain is built from TRBV27 and TRBJ2-3; D ambiguous. This CDR3 comprises 15 residues. CDR1 and CDR2 from the germline V gene are MNHEY and SMNVEV (reference sequence). The germline V and J ends were trimmed by 0 bases and 2 bases, with 9 bases remaining between them. Here the CDR3 reads CASSLSYTTTDTQYF. The CDR3 region has the DNA TGTGCCAGCAGTTTATCGTACACTACCACAGATACGCAGTATTTT.

The rearrangement uses TRBV5-1 and TRBJ2-7; D is uncertain. The CDR3 contains 12 residues. Germline V gene data show CDR1 as SGHRS and CDR2 as YFSETQ. Trimming stripped 0 bases from V and 5 bases from J, with 6 bases between. The CDR3 DNA sequence: TGCGCCAGCAGCTTGGCCGTGAACGAGCAGTACTTC. Protein product: CASSLAVNEQYF.

The rearrangement uses TRBV7-9 and TRBJ1-1; D may be TRBD1 (5 bases). V was trimmed by 6 bases and J by 0 bases, leaving 8 bases between them. The CDR3 extends over 13 amino acids. The V gene's germline CDR1 is SEHNR and CDR2 FQNEAQ (reference sequence). CDR3: CASSSQVNTEAFF. As DNA, the CDR3 is TGTGCCAGCAGTTCACAGGTGAACACTGAAGCTTTCTTT.

This chain connects TRBV7-6 to TRBJ2-7; no definite D call. This CDR3 is 14 amino acids long. V was trimmed by 3 bases and J by 6 bases, leaving 15 bases between them. CDR1 and CDR2 from the germline V gene are SGHVS and FNYEAQ. This CDR3 reads CASSFLGNVGEQYF. Here the CDR3 DNA reads TGTGCCAGCAGCTTCCTCGGTAACGTCGGCGAGCAGTACTTC.

V gene TRBV2 combines with J gene TRBJ2-7; 10 bases are a match to TRBD1. Germline CDR1 and CDR2: SNHLY and FYNNEI. This CDR3 has 15 residues. Unmatched junction bases numbered 8, after V lost 6 bases and J lost 3 bases. The CDR3 protein is CASRRDRGEVYEQYF. As DNA, the CDR3 is TGTGCCAGCAGACGGGACAGGGGTGAGGTCTACGAGCAGTACTTC.

V usage is TRBV4-2 and J usage is TRBJ2-7, with TRBD2 matching over 9 bases. The junction had 7 bases not matched to a gene; V was cut back by 2 bases and J by 5 bases. The germline CDR1 and CDR2 sequences are LGHNA and YNFKEQ. The CDR3 loop spans 15 amino acids. Written as DNA, the CDR3 is TGTGCCAGCAGCCAATTTAGCGGGAGTAAGGACGAGCAGTACTTC. This gives the protein CASSQFSGSKDEQYF.

The rearrangement uses TRBV12-3 or TRBV12-4 and TRBJ1-5; unclear D gene. CDR3 length: 13 residues. With 2 bases removed from V and 4 bases from J, the gap between germline ends came to 6 bases. The CDR3 nucleotides read TGTGCCAGCAGTTTATACAGTAATCAGCCCCAGCATTTT. Translation gives CASSLYSNQPQHF.

CDR3 amino acids: CASSRTSGRAFSDTQYF. The CDR3 nucleotides are TGTGCCAGCAGTAGGACTAGCGGGAGGGCCTTTTCAGATACGCAGTATTTT. The chain is built from TRBV7-6 and TRBJ2-3, with TRBD2 identical over 15 bases. The CDR3 sequence is 17 residues long. The germline gives CDR1 SGHVS, CDR2 FNYEAQ. The V and J ends lost 6 bases and 4 bases, in that order; junction bases with no gene match: 8. Full variable domain (missing parts from reference TRBV7-6 and TRBJ2-3): GAGVSQSPRYKVTKRGQDVALRCDPISGHVSLYWYRQALGQGPEFLTYFNYEAQQDKSGLPNDRFSAERPEGSISTLTIQRTEQRDSAMYRCASSRTSGRAFSDTQYFGPGTRLTVL.

This chain links TRBV18 with TRBJ2-5; no clear D. Germline CDR1 reads KGHSH; CDR2 reads LQKENI. The V gene lost 5 bases and the J gene lost 5 bases, with 6 bases spanning the gap. The CDR3 spans 11 residues. CDR3: CASSSRETQYF. The CDR3 region has the DNA TGTGCCAGCTCATCACGGGAGACCCAGTACTTC.

The chain has TRBV30 and TRBJ1-3; D gene unclear. V was cut by 1 base and J by 5 bases, with 0 bases left in between. Germline CDR1 GTSNPN, CDR2 SVGIG (reference sequence). This CDR3 is 10 amino acids long. This CDR3 is CAWSGNTIYF. The CDR3 nucleotides are TGTGCCTGGAGTGGAAACACCATATATTTT.

The chain is built from TRBV7-9 and TRBJ2-5; D ambiguous. CDR3 length: 11 residues. The germline V and J ends were trimmed by 3 bases and 1 base, with 0 bases remaining between them. CDR1 is SEHNR and CDR2 is FQNEAQ in the germline V gene (reference sequence). DNA of the CDR3: TGTGCCAGCAGCTTCCAAGAGACCCAGTACTTC. Amino acid sequence: CASSFQETQYF.

This rearrangement joins TRBV7-3 to TRBJ1-2, with 8 bases that match TRBD1. There are 15 residues in the CDR3. Trimming took 2 bases from V and 4 from J; bases not matched to a gene: 6. Germline V gene lookup returns CDR1 SGHTA and CDR2 FQGTGA. The CDR3 sequence: CASSLDGQGVYGYTF. CDR3 coding DNA: TGTGCCAGCAGCTTAGACGGACAGGGAGTCTATGGCTACACCTTC.

The V call is TRBV5-4, the J call TRBJ2-3, with TRBD2 identical over 10 bases. J lost 2 bases, V lost 9 bases, and 9 bases had no gene match. Per the germline V gene, CDR1 is SGHNT and CDR2 is YYREEE (reference sequence). This CDR3 spans 15 amino acids. Here the CDR3 reads CAIQVAGGLTDTQYF. The CDR3 DNA sequence: TGTGCCATACAGGTAGCGGGAGGCCTCACAGATACGCAGTATTTT.

This sequence joins TRBV19 and TRBJ2-7; 7 positions match TRBD2. This CDR3 is built from 15 residues. Trimming cost V 3 bases and J 3 bases; bases outside gene matches: 8. The germline CDR1 and CDR2 sequences are LNHDA and SQIVND (reference sequence). The CDR3 loop is CASSISREGYYEQYF. CDR3 DNA: TGTGCCAGTAGTATTTCCAGGGAGGGATACTACGAGCAGTACTTC.

The chain uses TRBV12-3 or TRBV12-4 and TRBJ2-2; D is ambiguous. CDR3 length: 12 residues. V was shortened by 3 bases and J by 5 bases, with 4 bases between the two germline ends. The CDR3 here is CASSFGTGELFF. CDR3 nucleotide sequence: TGTGCCAGCAGTTTCGGAACCGGGGAGCTGTTTTTT.

V gene TRBV12-3 or TRBV12-4 combines with J gene TRBJ2-5; no firm D call. The CDR3 is 12 residues long. V was cut by 5 bases and J by 5 bases, with 9 bases left in between. The CDR3 bases are TGTGCCAGCAGTCCCAATACTGAGACCCAGTACTTC. Residues: CASSPNTETQYF.

This rearrangement joins TRBV30 to TRBJ2-2; the match to TRBD2 covers 7 bases. There are 17 residues in the CDR3. V dropped 0 bases and J dropped 0; count of bases not matched to a gene: 7. Per the germline V gene, CDR1 is GTSNPN and CDR2 is SVGIG (reference sequence). The CDR3, as DNA: TGTGCCTGGAGTGTACGAGGGAGCGGGACGAACACCGGGGAGCTGTTTTTT. This translates into CAWSVRGSGTNTGELFF.

V and J are TRBV18 and TRBJ2-6; no reliable D call. The germline V gene has CDR1 KGHSH and CDR2 LQKENI. The CDR3 loop spans 17 amino acids. Trimming removed 3 bases at V and 0 bases at J, with 12 bases between. The DNA for the CDR3 is TGTGCCAGCTCACCGAGTCTTCATAGCTCTGGGGCCAACGTCCTGACTTTC. This translates into CASSPSLHSSGANVLTF.